What follows are 8 T cell receptor beta chains derived from one specimen sequenced in a study of blood T cells in healthy people across ages. Next came a second PCR, run for about 7 to 11 cycles, which used a sample-barcoded 5' primer along with a J-beta primer mix. Each CDR3 protein is one row after TCRdb ran MiXCR on the 5' RACE reads. Seen here are about 730,000 distinct CDR3 sequences, about 42% observed once, and the top ten hold 20% to 25%. Material for sequencing was blood. Receptors were obtained from a woman aged 55-69 years in good health.

Remarks on this clonotype: A much larger clonotype is one base distant, so this may be a read error. The J gene is TRBJ2-3, the V gene TRBV7-9; 12 nucleotides align to TRBD2. The germline V gene encodes CDR1 SEHNR and CDR2 FQNEAQ (reference sequence). This CDR3 comprises 15 residues. CDR3 residues: CANSFQTSGSNTQYF. The CDR3 nucleotides are TGTGCCAACAGCTTCCAGACTAGCGGGAGTAATACGCAGTATTTT.

This clonotype was detected a few times. The chain employs TRBV4-2 and TRBJ1-4; 7 bases map to TRBD1. The CDR3 has 15 amino acids. CDR1 is LGHNA, CDR2 YNFKEQ, per germline. V shed 0 bases and J 6 bases; nucleotides not matched to a gene: 4. CDR3 sequence: CASSQEDRAYEKLFF. CDR3 nucleotides: TGTGCCAGCAGCCAAGAAGACAGGGCCTATGAAAAACTGTTTTTT.

The chain links TRBV20-1 to TRBJ1-2; 9 nucleotides align to TRBD1. The germline V gene has CDR1 DFQATT and CDR2 SNEGSKA (reference sequence). The CDR3 contains 13 residues. J gave up 0 bases and V 5 bases, and 1 base lay outside the gene matches. DNA of the CDR3: TGCAGTGCTGGGGACAGGGCTAACTATGGCTACACCTTC. Translation gives CSAGDRANYGYTF.

The V and J genes are TRBV6-5 and TRBJ2-1; TRBD1 matches 10 bases. The DNA matches TRBJ2-7 better at its end, which makes the J call doubtful. Germline values: CDR1 MNHEY, CDR2 SVGAGI. The CDR3 runs 16 residues. The CDR3 region is CASSSWTGGDYNEQYF. The CDR3 coding sequence is TGTGCCAGCAGTTCATGGACAGGGGGAGACTACAATGAGCAGTACTTC.

The V and J genes are TRBV20-1 and TRBJ2-1, with 7 bases lining up with TRBD2. The V and J ends lost 0 bases and 6 bases, in that order; junction bases with no gene match: 5. This CDR3 comprises 14 residues. Germline-derived CDR1 and CDR2 are DFQATT and SNEGSKA (reference sequence). CDR3 sequence: CSAREAGDRNEQFF. As DNA, the CDR3 is TGCAGTGCTAGAGAGGCGGGGGATCGCAATGAGCAGTTCTTC.

This clonotype was recorded many times. This sequence joins TRBV7-2 and TRBJ2-7; D perhaps matches TRBD2 (6 bases). V dropped 5 bases and J dropped 5 bases, with 13 bases sitting between them. The CDR3 spans 13 residues. Germline-derived CDR1 and CDR2 are SGHTA and FQGNSA. CDR3 region: CASSPLTGDEQYF. In DNA form, the CDR3 reads TGTGCCAGCAGCCCCCTTACGGGAGACGAGCAGTACTTC.

This clonotype was picked up a small number of times. This sequence joins TRBV11-2 and TRBJ2-7; TRBD1 matches 8 bases. The CDR3 runs 14 residues. The germline CDR1 and CDR2 sequences are SGHAT and FQNNGV. J gave up 4 bases and V 3 bases, and 5 bases lay outside the gene matches. For the CDR3, the DNA is TGTGCCAGCAGCTTTGAGGACAGGGCGTACGAGCAGTACTTC. Amino acid sequence: CASSFEDRAYEQYF.

This clonotype showed up just a few times. J is TRBJ2-4 and V is TRBV13; 8 bases are a match to TRBD1. The germline gives CDR1 PRHDT, CDR2 FYEKMQ (reference sequence). This CDR3 is 16 amino acids long. The junction had 10 bases not matched to a gene; V was cut back by 1 base and J by 8 bases. This CDR3 is CASSLELYRGADIQYF. The CDR3 DNA sequence: TGTGCCAGCAGCTTAGAACTGTACAGGGGGGCGGACATTCAGTACTTC. The full variable domain, its missing parts supplied by reference TRBV13 and TRBJ2-4, is AAGVIQSPRHLIKEKRETATLKCYPIPRHDTVYWYQQGPGQDPQFLISFYEKMQSDKGSIPDRFSAQQFSDYHSELNMSSLELGDSALYFCASSLELYRGADIQYFGAGTRLSVL.